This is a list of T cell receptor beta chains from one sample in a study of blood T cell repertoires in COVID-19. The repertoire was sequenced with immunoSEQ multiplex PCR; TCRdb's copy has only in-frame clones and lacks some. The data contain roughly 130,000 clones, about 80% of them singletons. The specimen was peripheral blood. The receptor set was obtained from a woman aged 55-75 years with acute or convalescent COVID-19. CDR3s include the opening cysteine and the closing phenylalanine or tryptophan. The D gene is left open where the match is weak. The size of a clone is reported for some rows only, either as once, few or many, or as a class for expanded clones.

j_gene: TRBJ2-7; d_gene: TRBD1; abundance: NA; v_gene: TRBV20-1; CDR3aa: CSASIVQGALEQYF; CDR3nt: TGCAGTGCCAGTATCGTACAGGGGGCCCTCGAGCAGTACTTC
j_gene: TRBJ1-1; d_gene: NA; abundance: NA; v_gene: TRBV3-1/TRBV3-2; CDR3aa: CASSQVGGTEAFF; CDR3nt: TGTGCCAGCAGCCAAGTGGGGGGCACTGAAGCTTTCTTT
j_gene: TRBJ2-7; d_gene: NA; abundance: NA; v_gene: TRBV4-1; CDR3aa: CASSAGISYEQYF; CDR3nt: TGCGCCAGCAGCGCAGGGATTTCATACGAGCAGTACTTC
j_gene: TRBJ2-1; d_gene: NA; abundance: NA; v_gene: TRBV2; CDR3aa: CASAGWRYNEQFF; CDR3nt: TGTGCCAGCGCGGGCTGGAGGTACAATGAGCAGTTCTTC
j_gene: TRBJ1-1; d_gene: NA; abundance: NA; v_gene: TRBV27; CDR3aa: CASSLLTGLNTEAFF; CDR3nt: TGTGCCAGCAGTTTACTGACAGGACTGAACACTGAAGCTTTCTTT
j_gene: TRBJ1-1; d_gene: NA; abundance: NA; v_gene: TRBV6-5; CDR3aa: CASSRVVETEAFF; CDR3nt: TGTGCCAGCAGTCGAGTGGTTGAGACTGAAGCTTTCTTT
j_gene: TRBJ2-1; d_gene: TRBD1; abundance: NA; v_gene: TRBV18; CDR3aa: CASSPTGGLYNEQFF; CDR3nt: TGTGCCAGCTCGCCCACAGGGGGCTTATACAATGAGCAGTTCTTC
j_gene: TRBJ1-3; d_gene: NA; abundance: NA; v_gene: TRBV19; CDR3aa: CASSIIPGLSSGNTIYF; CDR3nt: TGTGCCAGTAGTATAATCCCAGGCCTTAGCTCTGGAAACACCATATATTTT
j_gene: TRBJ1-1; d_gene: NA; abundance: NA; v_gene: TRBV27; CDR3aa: CASSFPGNTEAFF; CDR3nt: TGTGCCAGCAGTTTCCCCGGGAACACTGAAGCTTTCTTT
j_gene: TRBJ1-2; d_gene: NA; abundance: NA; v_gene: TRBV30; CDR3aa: CAWRTPPGDGYTF; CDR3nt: TGTGCCTGGAGAACCCCCCCGGGGGATGGCTACACCTTC
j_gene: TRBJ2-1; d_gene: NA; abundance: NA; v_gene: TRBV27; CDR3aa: CASAMGQGGYNEQFF; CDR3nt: TGTGCCAGCGCGATGGGGCAGGGGGGATACAATGAGCAGTTCTTC
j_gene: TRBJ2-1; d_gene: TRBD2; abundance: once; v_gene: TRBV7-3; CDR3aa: CASSTSGGAQFF; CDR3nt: TGTGCCAGCAGCACTAGCGGGGGGGCGCAGTTCTTC
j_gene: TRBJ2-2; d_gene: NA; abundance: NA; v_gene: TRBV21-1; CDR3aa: CASRGGARVANTGELFF; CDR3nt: TGTGCCAGCAGAGGGGGGGCACGAGTCGCGAACACCGGGGAGCTGTTTTTT
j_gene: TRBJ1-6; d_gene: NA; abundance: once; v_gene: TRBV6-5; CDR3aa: CASRQVNSPLHF; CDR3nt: TGTGCCAGTAGACAGGTGAATTCACCCCTCCACTTT
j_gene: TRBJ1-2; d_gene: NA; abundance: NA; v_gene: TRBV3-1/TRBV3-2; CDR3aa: CASSQDHRSSYGYTF; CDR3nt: TGTGCCAGCAGCCAAGATCATCGTTCGAGCTATGGCTACACCTTC
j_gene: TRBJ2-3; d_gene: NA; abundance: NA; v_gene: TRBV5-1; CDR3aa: CASSLWAATDTQYF; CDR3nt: TGCGCCAGCAGCTTGTGGGCAGCTACAGATACGCAGTATTTT
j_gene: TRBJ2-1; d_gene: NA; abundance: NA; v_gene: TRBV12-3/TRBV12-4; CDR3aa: CASSVGADEQFF; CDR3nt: TGTGCCAGCAGTGTAGGGGCCGATGAGCAGTTCTTC
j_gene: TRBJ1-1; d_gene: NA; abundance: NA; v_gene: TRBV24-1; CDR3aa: CATSDRTEAFF; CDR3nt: TGTGCCACCAGTGATCGCACTGAAGCTTTCTTT
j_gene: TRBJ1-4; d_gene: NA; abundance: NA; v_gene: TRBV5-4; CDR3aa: CASSRAGLANEKLFF; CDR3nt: TGTGCCAGCAGCCGAGCGGGGCTAGCTAATGAAAAACTGTTTTTT
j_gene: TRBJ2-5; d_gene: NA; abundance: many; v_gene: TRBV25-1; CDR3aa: CASSEWEEKTQYF; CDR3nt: TGTGCCAGCAGTGAATGGGAGGAAAAGACCCAGTACTTC
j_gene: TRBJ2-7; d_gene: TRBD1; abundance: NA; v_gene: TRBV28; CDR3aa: CASTGTGGGSDEQYF; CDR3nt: TGTGCCAGCACCGGGACAGGGGGAGGTTCCGACGAGCAGTACTTC
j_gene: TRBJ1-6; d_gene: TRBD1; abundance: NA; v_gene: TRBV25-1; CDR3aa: CASSMTGTNSPLHF; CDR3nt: TGTGCCAGCAGCATGACAGGGACTAATTCACCCCTCCACTTT
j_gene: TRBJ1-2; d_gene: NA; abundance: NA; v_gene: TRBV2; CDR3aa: CASGRAGSDGYTF; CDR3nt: TGTGCCAGCGGTCGGGCGGGCTCGGATGGCTACACCTTC
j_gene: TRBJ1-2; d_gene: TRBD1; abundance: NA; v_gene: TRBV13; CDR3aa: CASSLGVAGGSSGYTF; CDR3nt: TGTGCCAGCAGCTTAGGGGTGGCAGGGGGTTCTAGTGGCTACACCTTC
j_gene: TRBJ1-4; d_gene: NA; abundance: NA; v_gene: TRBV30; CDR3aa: CAWQAPNEKLFF; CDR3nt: TGTGCCTGGCAGGCCCCAAATGAAAAACTGTTTTTT
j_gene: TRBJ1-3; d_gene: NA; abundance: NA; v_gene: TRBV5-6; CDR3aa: CASSLNEAGNTIYF; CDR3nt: TGTGCCAGCAGCTTGAACGAGGCTGGAAACACCATATATTTT
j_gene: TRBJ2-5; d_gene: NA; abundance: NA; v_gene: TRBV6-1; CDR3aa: CASSEGAGQETQYF; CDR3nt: TGTGCCAGCAGTGAAGGGGCGGGGCAAGAGACCCAGTACTTC
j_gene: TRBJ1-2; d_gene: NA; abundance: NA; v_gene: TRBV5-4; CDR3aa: CASSPGGRTANYGYTF; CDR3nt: TGTGCCAGCAGTCCGGGTGGGCGGACAGCAAACTATGGCTACACCTTC
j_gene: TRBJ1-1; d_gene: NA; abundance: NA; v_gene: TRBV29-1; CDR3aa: CSVRASNTEAFF; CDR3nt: TGCAGCGTCAGGGCGTCGAACACTGAAGCTTTCTTT
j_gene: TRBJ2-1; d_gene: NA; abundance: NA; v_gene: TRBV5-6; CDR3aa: CASARDYPGGTSYNEQFF; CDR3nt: TGTGCCAGCGCCCGAGACTATCCCGGGGGAACATCCTACAATGAGCAGTTCTTC
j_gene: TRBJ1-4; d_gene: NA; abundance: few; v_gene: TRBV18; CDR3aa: CASSPLAGTNEKLFF; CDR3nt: TGTGCCAGCTCACCACTCGCGGGGACTAATGAAAAACTGTTTTTT
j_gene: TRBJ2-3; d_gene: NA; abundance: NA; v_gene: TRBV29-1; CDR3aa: CSFFPSTDTQYF; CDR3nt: TGCAGCTTCTTCCCCAGCACAGATACGCAGTATTTT
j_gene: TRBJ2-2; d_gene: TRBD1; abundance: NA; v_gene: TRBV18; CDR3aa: CASSPQIGQGNTGELFF; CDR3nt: TGTGCCAGCTCACCGCAAATCGGACAGGGGAACACCGGGGAGCTGTTTTTT
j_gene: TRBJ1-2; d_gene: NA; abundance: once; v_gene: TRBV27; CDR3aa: CASSPQGMFDYGYTF; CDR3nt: TGTGCCAGCAGCCCACAGGGTATGTTTGACTATGGCTACACCTTC
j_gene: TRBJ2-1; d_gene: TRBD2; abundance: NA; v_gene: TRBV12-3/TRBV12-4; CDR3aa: CASSLRLAYRFF; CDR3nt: TGTGCCAGCAGTCTTCGACTAGCTTATCGGTTCTTC
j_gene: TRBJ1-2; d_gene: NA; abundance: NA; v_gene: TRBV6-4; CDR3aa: CASSAGDGYTF; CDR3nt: TGTGCCAGCAGTGCGGGGGATGGCTACACCTTC
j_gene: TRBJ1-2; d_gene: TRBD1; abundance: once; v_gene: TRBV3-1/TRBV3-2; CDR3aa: CASSPGQGFYGYTF; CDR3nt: TGTGCCAGCAGCCCGGGACAGGGATTCTATGGCTACACCTTC
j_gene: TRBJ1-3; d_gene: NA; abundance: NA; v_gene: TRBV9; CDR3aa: CASSVGGLSGNTIYF; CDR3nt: TGTGCCAGCAGCGTAGGGGGGCTCTCTGGAAACACCATATATTTT
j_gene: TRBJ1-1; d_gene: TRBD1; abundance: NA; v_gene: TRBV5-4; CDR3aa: CASSSGTGLTEAFF; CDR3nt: TGTGCCAGCAGTTCCGGGACAGGGCTCACTGAAGCTTTCTTT
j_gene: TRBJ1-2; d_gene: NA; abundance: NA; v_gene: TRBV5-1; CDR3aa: CASSPGRENGYTF; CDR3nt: TGCGCCAGCAGCCCAGGGAGGGAGAATGGCTACACCTTC
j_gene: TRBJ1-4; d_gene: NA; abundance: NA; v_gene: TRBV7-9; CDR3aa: CASSQDSQNEKLFF; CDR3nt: TGTGCCAGCAGCCAGGACAGCCAAAATGAAAAACTGTTTTTT
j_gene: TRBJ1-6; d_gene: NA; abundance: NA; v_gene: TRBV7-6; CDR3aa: CASSLDILGSAYNSPLHF; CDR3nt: TGTGCCAGCAGCTTAGATATCTTGGGCTCGGCGTATAATTCACCCCTCCACTTT
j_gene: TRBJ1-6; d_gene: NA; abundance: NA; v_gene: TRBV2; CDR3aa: CASRAGYSPLHF; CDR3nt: TGTGCCAGCAGAGCAGGGTATTCACCCCTCCACTTT
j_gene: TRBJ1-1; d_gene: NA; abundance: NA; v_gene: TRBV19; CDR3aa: CASSNQGKETEAFF; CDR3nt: TGTGCCAGTAGTAACCAGGGAAAAGAGACTGAAGCTTTCTTT
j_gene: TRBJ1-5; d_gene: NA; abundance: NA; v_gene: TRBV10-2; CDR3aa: CASRSDRNNQPQHF; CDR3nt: TGCGCCAGCAGGAGCGACAGGAACAATCAGCCCCAGCATTTT
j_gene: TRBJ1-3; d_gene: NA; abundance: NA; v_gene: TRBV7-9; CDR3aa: CASSSTGNTIYF; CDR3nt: TGTGCCAGCAGCTCCACTGGAAACACCATATATTTT
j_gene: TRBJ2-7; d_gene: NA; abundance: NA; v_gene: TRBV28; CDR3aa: CASTLGGAGAYEQYF; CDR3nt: TGTGCCAGCACCCTGGGGGGGGCGGGGGCCTACGAGCAGTACTTC
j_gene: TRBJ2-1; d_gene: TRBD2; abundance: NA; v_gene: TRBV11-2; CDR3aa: CASGASGGPGEQFF; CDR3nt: TGTGCCAGCGGAGCTAGCGGGGGGCCCGGTGAGCAGTTCTTC
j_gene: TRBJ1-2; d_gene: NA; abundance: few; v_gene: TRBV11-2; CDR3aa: CASSPGLQRPNYGYTF; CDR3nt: TGTGCCAGCAGCCCGGGACTACAACGTCCTAACTATGGCTACACCTTC
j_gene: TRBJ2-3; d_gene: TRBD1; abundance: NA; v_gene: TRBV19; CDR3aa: CASSTPGQGADTQYF; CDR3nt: TGTGCCAGTAGTACGCCGGGACAGGGTGCAGATACGCAGTATTTT
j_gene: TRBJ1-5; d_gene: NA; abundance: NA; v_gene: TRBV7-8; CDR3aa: CASSQGGRWGYSNQPQHF; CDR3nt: TGTGCCAGCAGCCAAGGAGGTCGGTGGGGTTATAGCAATCAGCCCCAGCATTTT
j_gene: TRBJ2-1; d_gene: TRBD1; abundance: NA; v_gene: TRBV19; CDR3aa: CASGGTGSMLGVSEQFF; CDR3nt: TGTGCCAGTGGGGGGACAGGGTCCATGCTGGGGGTCAGTGAGCAGTTCTTC
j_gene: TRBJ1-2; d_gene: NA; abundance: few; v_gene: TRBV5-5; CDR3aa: CASSPQGYANYGYTF; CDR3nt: TGTGCCAGCAGCCCCCAGGGATACGCTAACTATGGCTACACCTTC
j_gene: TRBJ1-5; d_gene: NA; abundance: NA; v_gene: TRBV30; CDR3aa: CAWSVNGVYRATQPQHF; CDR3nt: TGTGCCTGGAGTGTAAATGGGGTTTACAGGGCCACTCAGCCCCAGCATTTT
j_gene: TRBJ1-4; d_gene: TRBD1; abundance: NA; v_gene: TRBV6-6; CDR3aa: CASSYGIGGRDEKLFF; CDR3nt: TGTGCCAGCAGTTACGGTATAGGGGGCAGGGATGAAAAACTGTTTTTT